One and the same sample provided the 13 T cell receptor beta chains below, sequenced in a study of T cells after yellow fever vaccination. TCRdb independently ran MiXCR on the 5' RACE reads; one entry per CDR3 protein. The repertoire consists of tens of thousands of distinct CDR3 sequences, with 7.4% occurring once and the leading ten covering around 28%. The sequenced sample was CD8+ T cells sorted from PBMCs, obtained approximately 16 days after the first yellow fever vaccination. The receptors come from a man between 18 and 35 years old who received the YFV17D yellow fever vaccine.

This clonotype was seen at least ten times. The chain has TRBV9 and TRBJ1-1, with a possible D match to TRBD1 (6 bases). Germline loops: CDR1 SGDLS, CDR2 YYNGEE. V was clipped by 0 bases and J by 1 base, with 7 bases between them. The CDR3 sequence is 14 residues long. The CDR3 reads CASSVGDTNTEAFF. The CDR3 DNA reads TGTGCCAGCAGCGTAGGGGACACGAACACTGAAGCTTTCTTT.

This clonotype was seen ten or more times. For the CDR3, the DNA is TGTGCCAGCAGCAACCGGCCGTCCTACGAGCAGTACGTC. Translating it yields CASSNRPSYEQYV. The chain is built from TRBV6-2 or TRBV6-3 and TRBJ2-7, with D uncertain. Trimming took 6 bases from V and 1 from J, leaving 10 bases between them. The CDR3 is made up of 13 amino acids. The V gene's germline CDR1 is MNHEY and CDR2 SVGEGT.

The V call is TRBV4-1, the J call TRBJ2-7; 10 bases map to TRBD2. Germline loops: CDR1 MGHRA, CDR2 YSYEKL. The V and J ends lost 2 bases and 3 bases, in that order; junction bases with no gene match: 7. The CDR3 sequence is 16 residues long. CDR3: CASSQLAGAYDYEQYF. The CDR3, as DNA: TGCGCCAGCAGCCAACTAGCGGGGGCGTATGACTACGAGCAGTACTTC.

The rearrangement joins TRBV5-1 to TRBJ2-7, with 7 nucleotides matching TRBD2. J gave up 3 bases and V 6 bases, and 9 bases lay outside the gene matches. The germline gives CDR1 SGHRS, CDR2 YFSETQ. The CDR3 covers 14 residues. CDR3 protein: CASKLAGERYEQYF. The CDR3 coding sequence is TGCGCCAGCAAGCTCGCGGGGGAGCGCTACGAGCAGTACTTC.

At least ten counts were recorded for this clonotype. The chain couples TRBV7-9 to TRBJ2-3; 10 bases agree with TRBD2. This CDR3 has 15 residues. The V gene's germline CDR1 is SEHNR and CDR2 FQNEAQ (reference sequence). The ends lost 1 base at V and 4 bases at J; junction bases unmatched: 2. CDR3 bases: TGTGCCAGCAGCTTAGGGCTAGCGGGAGCAGATACGCAGTATTTT. Translated: CASSLGLAGADTQYF.

As regards this clonotype: The limits of the CDR3 on the DNA are not certain, so only TCRdb's listed CDR3 is given. The chain links TRBV30 to TRBJ2-1; TRBD1, the table's D call, lacks a check against the DNA. In germline, CDR1 is GTSNPN, CDR2 SVGIG (reference sequence). The CDR3 extends over 13 residues, inclusive of both ends. The CDR3 protein is CAWSVGGGSAPFF.

The V and J genes are TRBV7-6 and TRBJ2-7; D possibly corresponds to TRBD1 (6 bases). The CDR3 spans 13 residues. V was cut by 1 base and J by 4 bases, with 8 bases left in between. Germline CDR1 and CDR2: SGHVS and FNYEAQ. The CDR3 region is CASSLETGYEQYF. The CDR3 nucleotides read TGTGCCAGCAGCTTAGAAACAGGGTACGAGCAGTACTTC.

This clonotype appeared many times. The rearrangement joins TRBV29-1 to TRBJ1-1, with a weak D call TRBD1 (6 bases). V shed 4 bases and J shed 11 bases, with 11 bases lying between them. Germline CDR1 reads SQVTM; CDR2 reads ANQGSEA. This CDR3 region has 10 residues. The CDR3 loop is CSVVGAEAFF. The DNA for the CDR3 is TGCAGCGTTGTGGGGGCCGAGGCTTTCTTT.

This clonotype was seen many times. The chain is built from TRBV11-2 and TRBJ2-1; D ambiguous. This CDR3 contains 11 residues. Per the germline V gene, CDR1 is SGHAT and CDR2 is FQNNGV. Trimming cost V 3 bases and J 7 bases, with 4 bases left between them. In DNA form, the CDR3 reads TGTGCCAGCAGCTTGAGGAATGAGCAGTTCTTC. Its translation: CASSLRNEQFF.

This clonotype was seen ten or more times. V is TRBV7-2 and J is TRBJ1-3; 8 bases line up with TRBD1. The germline V gene has CDR1 SGHTA and CDR2 FQGNSA. The CDR3 has 14 residues. Germline trimming cut 5 bases from V and 1 base from J; bases unmatched to any gene: 1. The CDR3 region has the DNA TGTGCCAGCAGCGGGACAGGTTCTGGAAACACCATATATTTT. It translates to CASSGTGSGNTIYF. Combining the CDR3 with reference TRBV7-2 and TRBJ1-3 gives the whole variable domain GAGVSQSPSNKVTEKGKDVELRCDPISGHTALYWYRQSLGQGLEFLIYFQGNSAPDKSGLPSDRFSAERTGGSVSTLTIQRTQQEDSAVYLCASSGTGSGNTIYFGEGSWLTVV.

Ten or more counts support this clonotype. The J gene is TRBJ2-7, the V gene TRBV5-6; 7 bases line up with TRBD1. Germline V gene data show CDR1 as SGHDT and CDR2 as YYEEEE. V shed 4 bases and J 2 bases; nucleotides not matched to a gene: 6. This CDR3 is built from 14 residues. The DNA of the CDR3 is TGTGCCAGCAGCCCGGGACAGACCACCTACGAGCAGTACTTC. Translated, it gives CASSPGQTTYEQYF.

The sample holds many counts of this clonotype. This chain connects TRBV19 to TRBJ2-1; weak D call: TRBD2 (6 bases). V shed 6 bases and J shed 11 bases, with 17 bases lying between them. The CDR3 spans 13 residues. In germline, CDR1 is LNHDA, CDR2 SQIVND (reference sequence). CDR3 bases: TGTGCCAGTAGACTTCGGGACTCCCCTAAGCAGTTCTTC. Translation gives CASRLRDSPKQFF.

This clonotype was seen a few times. This chain uses TRBV7-9 with TRBJ2-2, with D perhaps matching TRBD1 (5 bases). Germline CDR1 reads SEHNR; CDR2 reads FQNEAQ (reference sequence). CDR3 length: 13 amino acids. With 5 bases removed from V and 4 bases from J, the gap between germline ends came to 8 bases. The CDR3 protein is CASSPRATGELFF. Written as DNA, the CDR3 is TGTGCCAGCAGCCCCAGGGCCACCGGGGAGCTGTTTTTT. The full variable domain, in which reference TRBV7-9 and TRBJ2-2 provide the parts outside the CDR3, is DTGVSQNPRHKITKRGQNVTFRCDPISEHNRLYWYRQTLGQGPEFLTYFQNEAQLEKSRLLSDRFSAERPKGSFSTLEIQRTEQGDSAMYLCASSPRATGELFFGEGSRLTVL.